This T cell receptor (beta chain) was profiled in a study of T cell repertoires in cytomegalovirus infection. The CDR3 covers 14 residues. Germline lookup yields CDR1 DFQATT and CDR2 SNEGSKA (reference sequence). Between the trimmed V and J ends, which lost 2 bases and 7 bases, there was a span of 14 bases. TCRdb reanalysed the reads using MiXCR and keeps one entry per CDR3 protein. The sample consists of about 230,000 distinct CDR3 sequences, 22% of them appearing once. The J gene is TRBJ1-4, the V gene TRBV20-1, with D hard to call. The TCR originated in a human donor in good health (CMV status not recorded). Some clones in this sample may be carry-over from other donors' samples. The sequenced sample was CD8+ T cells from PBMCs. CDR3 amino acids: CSARSTTVREKLFF. For the CDR3, the DNA is TGCAGTGCTAGATCGACAACAGTTCGTGAAAAACTGTTTTTT.